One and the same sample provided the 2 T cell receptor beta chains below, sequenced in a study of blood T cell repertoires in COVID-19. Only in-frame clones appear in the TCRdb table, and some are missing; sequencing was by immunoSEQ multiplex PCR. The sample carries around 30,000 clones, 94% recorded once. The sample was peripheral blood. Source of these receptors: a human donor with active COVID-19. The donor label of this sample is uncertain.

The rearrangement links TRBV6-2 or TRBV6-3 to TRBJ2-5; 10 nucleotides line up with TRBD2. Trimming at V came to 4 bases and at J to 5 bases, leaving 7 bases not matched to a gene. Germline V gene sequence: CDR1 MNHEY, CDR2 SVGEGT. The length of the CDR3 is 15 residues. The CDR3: CASSFTGTSEETQYF. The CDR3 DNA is TGTGCCAGCAGTTTCACCGGGACTAGCGAGGAGACCCAGTACTTC.

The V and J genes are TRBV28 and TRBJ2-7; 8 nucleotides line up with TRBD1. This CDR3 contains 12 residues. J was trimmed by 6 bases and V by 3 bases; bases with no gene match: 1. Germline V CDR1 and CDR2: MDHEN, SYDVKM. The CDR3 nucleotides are TGTGCCAGCAGTTTGACAGGGGCCGAGCAGTACTTC. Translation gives CASSLTGAEQYF.